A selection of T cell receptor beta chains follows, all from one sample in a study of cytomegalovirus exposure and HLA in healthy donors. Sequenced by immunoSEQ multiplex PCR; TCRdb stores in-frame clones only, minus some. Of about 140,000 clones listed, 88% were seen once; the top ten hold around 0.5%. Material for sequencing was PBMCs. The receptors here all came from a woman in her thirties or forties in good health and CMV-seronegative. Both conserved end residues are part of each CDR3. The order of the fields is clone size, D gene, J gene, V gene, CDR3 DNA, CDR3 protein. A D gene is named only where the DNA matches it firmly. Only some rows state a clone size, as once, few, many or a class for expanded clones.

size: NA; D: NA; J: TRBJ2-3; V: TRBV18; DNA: TGTGCCAGCTCACCACCTTCGGGTCGAGATACGCAGTATTTT; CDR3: CASSPPSGRDTQYF
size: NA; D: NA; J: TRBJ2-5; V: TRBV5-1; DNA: TGCGCCAGCAGCTTGGTTCAGGGGGGAGAGACCCAGTACTTC; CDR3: CASSLVQGGETQYF
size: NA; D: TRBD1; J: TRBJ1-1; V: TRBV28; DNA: TGTGCCAGCAGTCAAAGGGCGACAGGGGGCGGCACTGAAGCTTTCTTT; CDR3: CASSQRATGGGTEAFF
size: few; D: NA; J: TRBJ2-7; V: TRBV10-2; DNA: TGCGCCAGCAGCCACAGGGAAGCCTACGAGCAGTACTTC; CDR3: CASSHREAYEQYF
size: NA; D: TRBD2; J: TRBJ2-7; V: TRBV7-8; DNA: TGTGCCAGCAGCTTAGGTGGCGGGAGTTTCTACGAGCAGTACTTC; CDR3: CASSLGGGSFYEQYF
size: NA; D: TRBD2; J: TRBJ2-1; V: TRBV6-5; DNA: TGTGCCAGCAGTTACTCACTAGCGGGATCCTACAATGAGCAGTTCTTC; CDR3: CASSYSLAGSYNEQFF
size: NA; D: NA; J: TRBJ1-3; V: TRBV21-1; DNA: TGTGCCAGCACCCCGCCCAGGGGATGGAACACCATATATTTT; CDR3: CASTPPRGWNTIYF
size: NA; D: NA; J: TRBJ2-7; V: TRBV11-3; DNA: TGTGCCAGCAGCTTAAGGAGGGAGGGGGCCTACGAGCAGTACTTC; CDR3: CASSLRREGAYEQYF
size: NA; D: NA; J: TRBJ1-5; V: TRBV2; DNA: TGTGCCAGCAGCGACGGGTCTCATAGCAATCAGCCCCAGCATTTT; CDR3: CASSDGSHSNQPQHF
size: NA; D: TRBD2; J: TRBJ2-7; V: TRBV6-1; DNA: TGTGCCAGCATCCTCGGACTAGCGGGTGCCTACGAGCAGTACTTC; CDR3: CASILGLAGAYEQYF
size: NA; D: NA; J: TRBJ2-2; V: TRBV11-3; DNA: TGTGCCAGCAGCGCCGGGACTGGGACCTACACCGGGGAGCTGTTTTTT; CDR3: CASSAGTGTYTGELFF